These 28 T cell receptor beta chains originate from one sample sequenced in a study of T cells in women clearing cervical HPV infection. The repertoire was sequenced with immunoSEQ multiplex PCR; TCRdb's copy has only in-frame clones and lacks some. The sample table includes 29,000 or so clones. Material: blood buffy coat. The receptors derive from a woman between 18 and 70 years old with a cervical HPV16 infection that either progressed to CIN3+ or cleared (not recorded which).

A remark on this clone: The read comes to an end 3 residues before the CDR3 does, leaving the germline J gene to fill in the end. The chain recombines TRBV2 with TRBJ2-2; D is unclear. This CDR3 has 12 residues. V lost 6 bases to trimming and J lost 3 bases, with 5 bases between them. Germline V gene lookup returns CDR1 SNHLY and CDR2 FYNNEI. CDR3 DNA, as far as it was read: TGTGCCAGCAGCCCCGACACCGGGGAG. Protein: CASSPDTGE. The entire CDR3 protein reads CASSPDTGELFF.

As to this clone: Read data end 3 residues before the CDR3 end; the end is taken from the germline J gene. V usage is TRBV20-1 and J usage is TRBJ1-1; 10 positions match TRBD1. CDR3 size: 16 residues. V was clipped by 6 bases and J by 3 bases; unmatched bases: 13. Germline CDR1 reads DFQATT; CDR2 reads SNEGSKA (reference sequence). The CDR3 sequence: CSAKDRGRLSDTEAFF. The covered CDR3 bases are TGCAGTGCCAAGGACAGGGGGAGATTGTCGGACACTGAA.

As to this clone: From the germline J gene comes the end of the CDR3, since the read stops 3 residues before it. The chain couples TRBV6-1 to TRBJ1-4; tentative D call: TRBD1 (6 bases). The CDR3 loop spans 15 amino acids. Germline-derived CDR1 and CDR2 are MNHNS and SASEGT. The V gene lost 1 base and the J gene lost 7 bases, with 13 bases spanning the gap. The CDR3 bases that were read are TGTGCCAGCAGTGAAGTAGGGGGGGAAGTTGAAAAA. Translating gives CASSEVGGEVEK. The entire CDR3 protein is CASSEVGGEVEKLFF.

CDR3 amino acids: CSAVAYEQFF. The CDR3 bases that were read are TGCAGCGCTGTGGCTTATGAG. The V gene is TRBV29-1, the J gene TRBJ2-1; unclear D gene. The sequenced fragment ends 3 residues before the CDR3 boundary, so the rest is inferred from the germline J gene. There are 10 residues in the CDR3. V lost 7 bases, J lost 8 bases, and 9 bases lay in between. Germline V CDR1 and CDR2: SQVTM, ANQGSEA.

The CDR3 spells CASSLSGGMGGYTF. CDR3 DNA, as far as it was read: TGTGCCAGCAGTTTATCAGGGGGCATGGGGGGC. The gene calls are TRBV27 and TRBJ1-2, with 7 bases matching TRBD1. The read is 3 residues too short to cover the CDR3 end, so that end is filled in from the germline J gene. The CDR3 has 14 amino acids. Germline lookup yields CDR1 MNHEY and CDR2 SMNVEV (reference sequence).

CDR3 residues: CASSESRSGNTIYF. The DNA read from the CDR3 is TGTGCCAGCAGTGAATCTCGCTCTGGAAACACC. The chain employs TRBV2 and TRBJ1-3; D remains ambiguous. Coverage ceases 3 residues before the CDR3 finishes, and the germline J gene fills in the end. Trimming removed 2 bases from V and 0 bases from J, with 5 bases in between. Germline CDR1 and CDR2: SNHLY and FYNNEI. The CDR3 extends over 14 amino acids.

Regarding this clone: The sequenced fragment ends 3 residues before the CDR3 boundary, so the rest is inferred from the germline J gene. The chain carries TRBV6-2 or TRBV6-3 and TRBJ1-6; 9 positions agree with TRBD1. The CDR3 contains 14 residues. Trimming took 10 bases from V and 9 from J; bases not matched to a gene: 10. Germline assignment: CDR1 MNHEY and CDR2 SVGEGT. This chain's CDR3 is CATLPRQGGSPLHF. The part of the CDR3 DNA that was read is TGTGCCACCCTCCCCCGACAGGGGGGTTCACCC.

With regard to this clone: Read coverage stops 3 residues before the CDR3 terminus; the germline J gene supplies the remainder. The chain uses TRBV30 and TRBJ2-7, with 8 bases matching TRBD1. J gave up 5 bases and V 3 bases, and 6 bases lay outside the gene matches. This CDR3 is 13 amino acids long. Germline V gives CDR1 GTSNPN, CDR2 SVGIG (reference sequence). The covered CDR3 bases are TGTGCCTGGAGGGAGACAGGGGACCACGAG. Translation: CAWRETGDHE. The entire CDR3 reads CAWRETGDHEQYF.

Note on this clone: The CDR3 end is not reached by the read, which stops 3 residues before it; the germline J gene fills it in. J is TRBJ1-5 and V is TRBV2, with D possibly being TRBD1 (5 bases). Trimming pared 9 bases from V and 0 bases from J, leaving 15 bases between. The CDR3 spans 15 residues. The germline V gene encodes CDR1 SNHLY and CDR2 FYNNEI. CDR3 DNA (partial): TGTGCCAGTTCCTTAACCAGGGATAGCAATCAGCCC. Its translation is CASSLTRDSNQP. The CDR3 in full is CASSLTRDSNQPQHF.

A remark on this clone: The read stops 3 residues short of the end of the CDR3; the missing end is completed from the germline J gene. This chain links TRBV12-3 or TRBV12-4 with TRBJ2-5, with 11 bases matching TRBD2. The length of the CDR3 is 15 residues. After removal of 4 bases from V and 3 bases from J, the junction contained 4 bases not matched to a gene. The CDR3 sequence is CASSSETSGEETQYF. The covered CDR3 bases are TGTGCCAGCAGTTCCGAGACTAGCGGGGAAGAGACC.

As for this clone: The CDR3 extends 3 residues past the end of the read, so its final part is completed from the germline J gene. The V gene is TRBV9, the J gene TRBJ2-5; 12 bases match TRBD2. Per the germline V gene, CDR1 is SGDLS and CDR2 is YYNGEE. The CDR3 length is 17 residues. V lost 0 bases to trimming and J lost 2 bases; unmatched junction nucleotides: 5. CDR3 residues: CASSVEGLAGRQETQYF. The covered CDR3 bases are TGTGCCAGCAGCGTAGAGGGACTAGCGGGTAGGCAAGAGACC.

Turning to this clone: The read finishes 3 residues shy of the CDR3 end, and the germline J gene is used to complete it. This chain uses TRBV5-1 with TRBJ1-1, with 9 positions matching TRBD1. CDR1 is SGHRS and CDR2 is YFSETQ in the germline V gene. The CDR3 runs 14 residues. Unmatched junction bases numbered 5, after V lost 5 bases and J lost 3 bases. CDR3 sequence: CASRPGQGYTEAFF. The DNA read from the CDR3 is TGCGCCAGCAGACCCGGACAGGGGTACACTGAA.

Turning to this clone: The sequenced fragment ends 3 residues before the CDR3 boundary, so the rest is inferred from the germline J gene. The chain is built from TRBV7-9 and TRBJ2-2, with 10 nucleotides matching TRBD2. With V trimmed by 11 bases and J by 5 bases, 8 bases remained unmatched. The CDR3 runs to 14 residues. Germline V CDR1 and CDR2: SEHNR, FQNEAQ (reference sequence). The CDR3 here is CAGSLAGVTGELFF. The sequenced CDR3 bases are TGTGCCGGGTCTCTAGCGGGGGTTACCGGGGAG.

About this clone: The read terminates 3 residues ahead of where the CDR3 ends, so the germline J gene completes it. This chain connects TRBV5-1 to TRBJ2-2, with D possibly matching TRBD1 (5 bases). Germline-derived CDR1 and CDR2 are SGHRS and YFSETQ. There are 12 residues in the CDR3. V dropped 4 bases and J dropped 9 bases, with 10 bases sitting between them. CDR3 DNA, as far as it was read: TGCGCCAGCAGCCGAGGACAAAGGGAG. Its translation is CASSRGQRE. The entire CDR3 protein reads CASSRGQRELFF.

As to this clone: The read ends 3 residues before the CDR3 terminus; that terminus is restored from the germline J gene. The chain carries TRBV7-6 and TRBJ2-2, with TRBD2 identical over 11 bases. The germline gives CDR1 SGHVS, CDR2 FNYEAQ. V lost 5 bases, J lost 2 bases, and 4 bases stayed unmatched. This CDR3 contains 16 residues. The covered CDR3 bases are TGTGCCAGCAGCATGACTAGCGGGATAAACACCGGGGAG. This sequence encodes CASSMTSGINTGE. The CDR3 reads in full as CASSMTSGINTGELFF.

Notes on this clone: The read ends 3 residues before the CDR3 terminus; that terminus is restored from the germline J gene. This chain connects TRBV30 to TRBJ1-6; 9 nucleotides align to TRBD1. CDR1 GTSNPN and CDR2 SVGIG come from the germline V gene (reference sequence). There are 15 residues in the CDR3. Losses at the gene ends were 4 bases for V and 8 bases for J; bases not matched to a gene: 9. Incomplete CDR3 DNA: TGTGCCTGGAATTTACGGGACAGGGATGATTCACCC. Its translation is CAWNLRDRDDSP. The CDR3 reads in full as CAWNLRDRDDSPLHF.

Comment on this clone: Read sequence stops 3 residues before the CDR3 end, and the germline J gene provides the missing end. V is TRBV20-1 and J is TRBJ2-7; 8 positions agree with TRBD1. There are 13 residues in the CDR3. J was trimmed by 0 bases and V by 3 bases; bases with no gene match: 1. Germline V CDR1 and CDR2: DFQATT, SNEGSKA (reference sequence). The DNA read from the CDR3 is TGCAGTGCTAGGACAGGGGACTCCTACGAG. Protein sequence: CSARTGDSYE. The whole CDR3 sequence reads CSARTGDSYEQYF.

Remarks on this clone: The DNA ends 3 residues before the CDR3 does, and the rest of the CDR3 is filled in from the germline J gene. The chain is built from TRBV20-1 and TRBJ1-5, with 7 positions matching TRBD1. The V segment lost 5 bases and the J segment 9 bases; nucleotides outside the gene matches: 10. The V gene's germline CDR1 is DFQATT and CDR2 SNEGSKA (reference sequence). The CDR3 has 13 amino acids. The CDR3 is CSAQDDRAGPQHF. The CDR3 bases that were read are TGCAGTGCTCAGGACGACAGGGCCGGGCCC.

About this clone itself: The DNA ends 3 residues before the CDR3 does, and the rest of the CDR3 is filled in from the germline J gene. The rearrangement links TRBV5-1 to TRBJ2-3; perhaps D is TRBD1 or TRBD2 (5 bases each). CDR1 SGHRS and CDR2 YFSETQ come from the germline V gene. Trimming cost V 4 bases and J 2 bases, with 17 bases left between them. The CDR3 runs 16 residues. CDR3 residues: CASSEGMGAHTDTQYF. Partial CDR3 DNA: TGCGCCAGCAGCGAGGGGATGGGCGCCCACACAGATACG. The full variable domain, its missing parts supplied by reference TRBV5-1 and TRBJ2-3, is KAGVTQTPRYLIKTRGQQVTLSCSPISGHRSVSWYQQTPGQGLQFLFEYFSETQRNKGNFPGRFSGRQFSNSRSEMNVSTLELGDSALYLCASSEGMGAHTDTQYFGPGTRLTVL.

On this clone: The CDR3 end is not reached by the read, which stops 3 residues before it; the germline J gene fills it in. The chain is built from TRBV11-2 and TRBJ1-6; D is perhaps TRBD1 (5 bases). CDR1 SGHAT and CDR2 FQNNGV come from the germline V gene. The CDR3 totals 14 residues. The CDR3: CASSLVGQGFPLHF. The sequenced part of the CDR3 DNA is TGTGCCAGCAGCTTAGTTGGGCAGGGTTTCCCC.

On this clone itself: The CDR3 is cut off 3 residues early in the read; its end comes from the germline J gene. This chain links TRBV18 with TRBJ1-2; D uncertain. Germline CDR1 is KGHSH and CDR2 is LQKENI. The length of the CDR3 is 16 residues. CDR3 in amino acids: CASSPPASSSYNDYTF. CDR3 DNA (partial): TGTGCCAGCTCACCACCGGCGTCTAGCTCCTACAATGAC.

As concerns this clone: With the read ending 3 residues before the CDR3 end, the germline J gene is used to fill in that end. The chain links TRBV2 to TRBJ1-1; TRBD1 matches 7 bases. The length of the CDR3 is 15 residues. Germline lookup yields CDR1 SNHLY and CDR2 FYNNEI. The CDR3 loop reads CASRELEEGAREAFF. CDR3 bases read: TGTGCCAGCAGGGAACTCGAAGAGGGGGCTAGGGAA.

A note on this clone: The read halts 3 residues ahead of the CDR3 end, with the missing end drawn from the germline J gene. V usage is TRBV30 and J usage is TRBJ2-5; possible D gene TRBD1, 9 bases. V lost 0 bases and J lost 7, with 15 bases in between. This CDR3 is built from 14 residues. The germline V gene encodes CDR1 GTSNPN and CDR2 SVGIG (reference sequence). The chain's CDR3 is CAWSVQGAGGTQYF. Partial CDR3 DNA: TGTGCCTGGAGTGTACAGGGGGCGGGAGGGACC.

On this clone itself: The read halts 3 residues ahead of the CDR3 end, with the missing end drawn from the germline J gene. The chain combines TRBV12-3 or TRBV12-4 with TRBJ2-7; 7 bases match TRBD2. The CDR3 runs to 14 residues. Trimming cost V 8 bases and J 0 bases; bases outside gene matches: 7. CDR3 DNA, as far as it was read: TGTGCCAGCGGCCCTAGCGGTCTCTCCTACGAG. This translates into CASGPSGLSYE. The CDR3, in full, reads CASGPSGLSYEQYF.

Concerning this clone: The sequence runs out 3 residues before the end of the CDR3; the remainder is reconstructed from the germline J gene. This chain uses TRBV5-1 with TRBJ2-1; perhaps TRBD2 as D (6 bases). The germline V gene has CDR1 SGHRS and CDR2 YFSETQ. The CDR3 loop spans 15 amino acids. The ends were cut back, 0 bases at V and 4 bases at J, with 11 bases in the middle. The sequenced part of the CDR3 DNA is TGCGCCAGCAGCTTGGATAGCGGTGGGTACAATGAG. Encoded protein: CASSLDSGGYNE. In full, the CDR3 reads CASSLDSGGYNEQFF.

Concerning this clone: The CDR3 end is not reached by the read, which stops 3 residues before it; the germline J gene fills it in. V and J are TRBV4-1 and TRBJ1-2; perhaps TRBD1 as D (5 bases). Germline assignment: CDR1 MGHRA and CDR2 YSYEKL. This CDR3 has 13 residues. With 5 bases removed from V and 6 bases from J, the gap between germline ends came to 13 bases. This CDR3 reads CASSFDRRNGYTF. The part of the CDR3 DNA that was read is TGCGCCAGCAGCTTCGACAGAAGGAATGGC.

Concerning this clone: Sequencing ends 3 residues short of the CDR3 end; the germline J gene provides the rest. The J gene is TRBJ2-7, the V gene TRBV5-1, with 7 bases identical to TRBD1. Trimming cost V 1 base and J 2 bases; bases outside gene matches: 6. The CDR3 loop spans 15 amino acids. Germline-derived CDR1 and CDR2 are SGHRS and YFSETQ. This chain's CDR3 is CASSLTGATTYEQYF. CDR3 bases read: TGCGCCAGCAGCTTGACAGGGGCTACCACCTACGAG.

Comment on this clone: Coverage ceases 3 residues before the CDR3 finishes, and the germline J gene fills in the end. The V and J genes are TRBV19 and TRBJ2-7, with D maybe TRBD2 (6 bases). The length of the CDR3 is 13 residues. The germline V gene has CDR1 LNHDA and CDR2 SQIVND (reference sequence). Trimming left V 1 base short and J 6 bases short, with 10 bases between. CDR3 region: CASSIVSGGEQYF. CDR3 DNA, as far as it was read: TGTGCCAGTAGTATAGTTTCCGGGGGCGAG.